This entry is about one T cell receptor beta chain. The sample holds a few counts of this clonotype. Its antigen is unknown. Base qualities are missing; no much larger clone stands one base away. These data belong to a study of patients and donors after allogeneic stem cell transplantation (TCRdb year 2020). The protocol used for the library was RT-PCR. TCRdb shows the sequencer as NextSeq 550. TCRdb reworked the public reads: Q25 trimming with fastp, MiXCR clone assembly, productive beta chains retained. Identical CDR3 proteins give one entry, which carries the most common genes and DNA. The sample table holds more than 850,000 distinct CDR3 sequences, of which 18% were seen once. Together, the top ten hold around 5.5% of the sample. Spanning cysteine to phenylalanine, the CDR3 consists of 15 amino acids. Only the CDR3 DNA is retained, 45 bases long and in frame from the first base. In the germline V gene (reference sequence), CDR1 corresponds to LNHNV and CDR2 to YYDKDF. V and J are truncated by 0 bases and 0 bases respectively, leaving an intervening sequence of 9 bases.

This clonotype originated in a human donor who was either an allogeneic HSCT recipient or a stem cell or donor lymphocyte infusion donor (not recorded which). It is not recorded whose cells these are; they may come from a transplant donor. Input material: blood, either unsorted or a sorted T cell fraction (not recorded which). The V and J segments used are TRBV15 and TRBJ2-7; no D segment can be confidently identified. The nucleotide sequence is TGTGCCACCAGCAGAGATAAGGGTCCCTCCTACGAGCAGTACTTC. This is translated as CATSRDKGPSYEQYF.